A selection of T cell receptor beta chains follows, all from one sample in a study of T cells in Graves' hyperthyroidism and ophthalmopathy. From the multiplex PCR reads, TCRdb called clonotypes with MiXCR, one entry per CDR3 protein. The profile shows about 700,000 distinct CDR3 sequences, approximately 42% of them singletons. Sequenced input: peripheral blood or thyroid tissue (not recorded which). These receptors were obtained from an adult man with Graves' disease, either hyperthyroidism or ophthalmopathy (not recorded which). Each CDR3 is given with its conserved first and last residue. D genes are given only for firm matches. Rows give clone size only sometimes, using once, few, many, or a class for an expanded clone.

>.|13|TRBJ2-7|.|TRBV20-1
CSARDGHFCEQYF
TGCAGTGCTAGAGATGGACACTTCTGCGAGCAGTACTTC
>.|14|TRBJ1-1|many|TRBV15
CATSRDWMNTEAFF
TGTGCCACCAGCAGAGATTGGATGAACACTGAAGCTTTCTTT
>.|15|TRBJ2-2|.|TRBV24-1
CATSILGGGTGELFF
TGTGCCACCAGTATTTTGGGGGGCGGCACCGGGGAGCTGTTTTTT
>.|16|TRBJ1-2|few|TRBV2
CASSHHRRVELYGYTF
TGTGCCAGCAGCCACCACCGCAGAGTGGAACTCTATGGCTACACCTTC
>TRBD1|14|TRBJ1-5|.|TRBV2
CASRTGTGDETQHF
TGTGCCAGCAGAACCGGGACAGGGGATGAGACCCAGCATTTT
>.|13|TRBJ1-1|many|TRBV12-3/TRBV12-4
CASSLGQGSEAFF
TGTGCCAGCAGCTTAGGCCAGGGGTCTGAAGCTTTCTTT
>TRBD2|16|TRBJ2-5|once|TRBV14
CASSPLTSGSQETQYF
TGTGCCAGCAGCCCACTCACTAGCGGATCTCAAGAGACCCAGTACTTC
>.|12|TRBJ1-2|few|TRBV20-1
CSARQGTNGYTF
TGCAGTGCTCGGCAGGGGACTAATGGCTACACCTTC
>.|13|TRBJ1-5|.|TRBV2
CASSGNSGQPQHF
TGTGCCAGCAGCGGGAACAGTGGTCAGCCCCAGCATTTT
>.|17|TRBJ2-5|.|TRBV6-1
CASSEAGAGGRGETQYF
TGTGCCAGCAGTGAAGCCGGGGCCGGGGGTCGTGGGGAGACCCAGTACTTC
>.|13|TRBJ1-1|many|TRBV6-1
CASSDLGVTEAFF
TGTGCCAGCAGTGACCTGGGGGTCACTGAAGCTTTCTTT
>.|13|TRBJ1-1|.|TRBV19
CASSARRGTEAFF
TGTGCCAGTAGTGCAAGGCGGGGGACTGAAGCTTTCTTT
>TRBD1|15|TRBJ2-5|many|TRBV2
CASSVTGTGQETQYF
TGTGCCAGCAGTGTCACCGGGACAGGGCAAGAGACCCAGTACTTC
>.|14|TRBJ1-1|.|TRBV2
CASSELGFGTEAFF
TGTGCCAGCAGTGAATTAGGGTTCGGCACTGAAGCTTTCTTT
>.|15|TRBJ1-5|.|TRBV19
CASNGGDYSNQPQHF
TGTGCCAGTAACGGGGGGGATTATAGCAATCAGCCCCAGCATTTT
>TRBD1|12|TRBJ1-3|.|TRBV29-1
CSVGQGEDTIYF
TGCAGCGTCGGACAGGGTGAAGACACCATATATTTT
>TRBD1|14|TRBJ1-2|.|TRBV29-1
CSVDADRANYGYTF
TGCAGCGTTGATGCGGACAGGGCGAACTATGGCTACACCTTC
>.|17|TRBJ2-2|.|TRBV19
CASSISRQDTVTGELFF
TGTGCCAGTAGTATCAGTCGACAGGACACGGTCACCGGGGAGCTGTTTTTT
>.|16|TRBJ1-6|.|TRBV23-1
CASKNREVSYNSPLHF
TGCGCCAGCAAAAACAGGGAGGTATCCTATAATTCACCCCTCCACTTT
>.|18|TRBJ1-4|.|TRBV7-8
CASSPLGRGAATNEKLFF
TGTGCCAGCAGCCCCCTAGGTCGGGGGGCTGCAACTAATGAAAAACTGTTTTTT
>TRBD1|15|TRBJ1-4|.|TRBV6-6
CASLRSQGSHEKLFF
TGTGCCAGCCTTAGATCACAGGGGTCGCATGAAAAACTGTTTTTT
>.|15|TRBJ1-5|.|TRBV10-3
CAISDQGWSNQPQHF
TGTGCCATCAGTGATCAGGGTTGGAGCAATCAGCCCCAGCATTTT
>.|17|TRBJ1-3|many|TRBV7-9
CASSLTSGVTSGNTIYF
TGTGCCAGCAGCTTGACTTCCGGGGTCACCTCCGGAAACACCATATATTTT
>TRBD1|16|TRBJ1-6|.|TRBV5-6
CASSHKGGTGDSPLHF
TGTGCCAGCAGCCACAAAGGCGGGACAGGTGATTCACCCCTCCACTTT
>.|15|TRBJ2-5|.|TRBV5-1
CASSLEGQTAETQYF
TGCGCCAGCAGCTTGGAAGGCCAGACGGCGGAGACCCAGTACTTC
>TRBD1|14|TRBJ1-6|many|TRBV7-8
CASSLGTGFMDLHF
TGTGCCAGCAGCCTCGGGACAGGGTTTATGGACCTCCACTTT
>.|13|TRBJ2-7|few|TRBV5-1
CASRLGDSYEQYF
TGCGCCAGCCGACTCGGGGATTCCTACGAGCAGTACTTC
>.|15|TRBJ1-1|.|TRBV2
CASSEYRRGNTEAFF
TGTGCCAGCAGTGAATATAGGAGGGGGAACACTGAAGCTTTCTTT
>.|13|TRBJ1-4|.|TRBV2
CASSEVRGEKLFF
TGTGCCAGCAGTGAAGTAAGGGGAGAAAAACTGTTTTTT
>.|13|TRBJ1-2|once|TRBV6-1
CASRGTQGNGYTF
TGTGCCAGCAGAGGAACTCAGGGGAATGGCTACACCTTC
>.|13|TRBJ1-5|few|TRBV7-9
CARDGRSNQPQHF
TGTGCGAGGGACGGCCGGAGCAATCAGCCCCAGCATTTT
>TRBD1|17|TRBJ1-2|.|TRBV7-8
CASSQVLAGTGGFGYTF
TGTGCCAGCAGCCAAGTTTTGGCCGGGACAGGGGGCTTTGGCTACACCTTC
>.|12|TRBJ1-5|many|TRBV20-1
CSARRPNQPQHF
TGCAGTGCTAGAAGGCCCAATCAGCCCCAGCATTTT
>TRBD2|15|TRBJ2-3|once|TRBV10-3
CAISDLAGDTDTQYF
TGTGCCATCAGTGACCTAGCGGGGGACACAGATACGCAGTATTTT
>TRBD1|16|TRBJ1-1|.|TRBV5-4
CASSLGGQGSNTEAFF
TGTGCCAGCAGCTTGGGAGGACAGGGGAGCAACACTGAAGCTTTCTTT
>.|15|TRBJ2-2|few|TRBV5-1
CASSPSDRNTGELFF
TGCGCCAGCAGCCCCTCGGACCGCAACACCGGGGAGCTGTTTTTT
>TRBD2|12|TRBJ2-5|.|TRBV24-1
CATGGEGETQYF
TGTGCCACCGGCGGGGAGGGCGAGACCCAGTACTTC
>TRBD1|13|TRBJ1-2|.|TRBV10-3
CATGQGGHYGYTF
TGTGCCACAGGACAGGGGGGGCACTATGGCTACACCTTC
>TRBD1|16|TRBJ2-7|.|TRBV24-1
CATSDSNRTGAREQYF
TGTGCCACCAGTGATTCCAACAGGACAGGGGCGCGCGAGCAGTACTTC
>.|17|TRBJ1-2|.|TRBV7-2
CASSLSNPRQANYGYTF
TGTGCCAGCAGCTTATCGAATCCCAGACAGGCCAACTATGGCTACACCTTC
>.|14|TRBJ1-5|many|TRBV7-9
CASSAGTDFQPQHF
TGTGCCAGCAGCGCCGGGACGGATTTTCAGCCCCAGCATTTT
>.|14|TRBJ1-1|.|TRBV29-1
CGVELGGMNTEAFF
TGCGGCGTCGAGCTCGGGGGAATGAACACTGAAGCTTTCTTT
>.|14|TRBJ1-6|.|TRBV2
CASSPRGIDSPLHF
TGTGCCAGCTCACCTCGTGGAATTGATTCACCCCTCCACTTT
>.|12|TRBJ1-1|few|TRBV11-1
CASSFHDTEAFF
TGTGCCAGCAGCTTCCATGACACTGAAGCTTTCTTT
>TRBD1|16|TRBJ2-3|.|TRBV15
CATSRDVQGAQDTQYF
TGTGCCACCAGCAGAGATGTCCAGGGGGCACAGGACACGCAGTATTTT
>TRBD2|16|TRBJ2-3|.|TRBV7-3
CASSTSGGARTDTQYF
TGTGCCAGCTCAACTAGCGGGGGAGCCCGTACAGATACGCAGTATTTT
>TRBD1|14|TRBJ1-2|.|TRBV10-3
CASRTPGQSYGYTF
TGTGCCAGCAGAACCCCGGGACAGAGCTATGGCTACACCTTC
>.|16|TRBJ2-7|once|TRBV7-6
CASSSQTGPILYEQYF
TGTGCCAGCAGCTCCCAAACGGGACCGATATTATACGAGCAGTACTTC
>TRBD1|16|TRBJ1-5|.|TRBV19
CASSDRGGRSNQPQHF
TGTGCCAGTAGTGACAGGGGTGGTAGAAGCAATCAGCCCCAGCATTTT
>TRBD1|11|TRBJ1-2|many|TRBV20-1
CSDDREDGYTF
TGCAGCGATGACAGGGAAGATGGCTACACCTTC
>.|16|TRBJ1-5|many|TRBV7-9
CASSPGTSESNQPQHF
TGTGCCAGCAGCCCGGGGACATCGGAAAGCAATCAGCCCCAGCATTTT
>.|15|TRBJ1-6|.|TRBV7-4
CASSFEGHDNSPLHF
TGTGCCAGCAGCTTTGAGGGACATGATAATTCACCCCTCCACTTT
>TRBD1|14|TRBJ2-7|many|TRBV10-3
CAISAGTVSYEQYF
TGTGCCATCAGTGCCGGGACAGTCTCCTACGAGCAGTACTTC
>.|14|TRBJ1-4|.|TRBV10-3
CAISEKGSTEKLFF
TGTGCCATCAGTGAAAAAGGGTCCACTGAAAAACTGTTTTTT